Below are 29 T cell receptor beta chains sequenced from a single sample in a study of beta chain features in type 1 diabetes. As every portion of the isolated RNA was reverse transcribed, the sequencing read expressed TCRB transcripts. Data came from immunoSEQ multiplex PCR; TCRdb stores just in-frame clones and leaves some out. The data show about 290,000 clones, around 7.3% seen once. Sequences were obtained from central memory CD4+ T cells from blood. The receptor set was obtained from a woman aged 18 to 35 in good health.

The chain employs TRBV4-1 and TRBJ2-2; D is perhaps TRBD1 (6 bases). The CDR3 extends over 15 amino acids. The V and J ends lost 0 bases and 7 bases respectively, with 12 bases between them. Germline CDR1 MGHRA, CDR2 YSYEKL. The CDR3, as DNA: TGCGCCAGCAGCCAAGAACACAGGGCTATCGGGGAGCTGTTTTTT. Amino acids: CASSQEHRAIGELFF.

This clone was observed a handful of times. The J gene is TRBJ2-7, the V gene TRBV6-1; D possibly corresponds to TRBD2 (5 bases). The CDR3 totals 14 residues. Per the germline V gene, CDR1 is MNHNS and CDR2 is SASEGT. V lost 10 bases, J lost 0 bases, and 16 bases lay in between. The CDR3 bases are TGTGCCACCGCGGGTCAGAAGAGCTCCTACGAGCAGTACGTC. It yields the protein CATAGQKSSYEQYV.

The chain recombines TRBV28 with TRBJ2-4; TRBD1 is a possible D gene (7 bases). The CDR3 covers 16 residues. With 5 bases removed from V and 7 bases from J, the gap between germline ends came to 21 bases. Per the germline V gene, CDR1 is MDHEN and CDR2 is SYDVKM. The CDR3 DNA follows: TGTGCCAGCAGTCTACCTGGGACAGTTGGAGGGAACATTCAGTACTTC. It encodes CASSLPGTVGGNIQYF.

The table lists this clone with many counts. This chain connects TRBV5-6 to TRBJ2-1, with TRBD1 matching over 7 bases. Unmatched junction bases numbered 3, after V lost 0 bases and J lost 0 bases. CDR3 length: 16 residues. The germline gives CDR1 SGHDT, CDR2 YYEEEE. The CDR3 sequence: CASSLEGQFSYNEQFF. CDR3 nucleotide sequence: TGTGCCAGCAGCTTGGAGGGACAGTTCTCCTACAATGAGCAGTTCTTC.

V usage is TRBV6-5 and J usage is TRBJ1-4; 10 nucleotides agree with TRBD1. V lost 5 bases and J lost 6; bases outside the gene matches: 6. This CDR3 is built from 15 residues. CDR1 MNHEY and CDR2 SVGAGI come from the germline V gene. CDR3 loop: CASSRQGAGDEKLFF. CDR3 in DNA: TGTGCCAGCAGTCGACAGGGGGCGGGGGATGAAAAACTGTTTTTT.

This chain connects TRBV5-6 to TRBJ2-7; D gene unclear. The germline V gene has CDR1 SGHDT and CDR2 YYEEEE. V lost 2 bases and J 2 bases, leaving 23 bases between the germline ends. The CDR3 consists of 18 residues. The CDR3, as DNA: TGTGCCAGCAGCTTTGGGCTCCGGTTCACAGACGATACCTACGAGCAGTACTTC. Amino acid sequence: CASSFGLRFTDDTYEQYF.

The chain recombines TRBV15 with TRBJ2-3; 14 nucleotides align to TRBD2. Germline-derived CDR1 and CDR2 are LNHNV and YYDKDF (reference sequence). J lost 4 bases, V lost 1 base, and 4 bases had no gene match. The CDR3 totals 17 residues. The CDR3 sequence: CATSRGLTSGGADTQYF. CDR3 in DNA: TGTGCCACCAGCAGAGGGTTGACTAGCGGGGGGGCAGATACGCAGTATTTT.

The table lists this clone with many counts. The rearrangement uses TRBV28 and TRBJ2-7; the D call may be TRBD1 or TRBD2 (6 bases each). This CDR3 is built from 14 residues. Germline V gene sequence: CDR1 MDHEN, CDR2 SYDVKM. Trimming removed 3 bases from V and 2 bases from J, with 11 bases in between. The CDR3 DNA is TGTGCCAGCAGTTTGGGGGGACAAACCTACGAGCAGTACGTC. Translating gives CASSLGGQTYEQYV.

The rearrangement uses TRBV7-2 and TRBJ1-1; D is possibly TRBD1 (5 bases). The CDR3 is 14 residues long. Trimming cost V 5 bases and J 0 bases, with 10 bases left between them. In germline, CDR1 is SGHTA, CDR2 FQGNSA. The CDR3 protein is CASSRTGLNTEAFF. The DNA for the CDR3 is TGTGCCAGCAGCCGTACAGGCCTGAACACTGAAGCTTTCTTT.

The chain has TRBV7-2 and TRBJ2-3; D unclear. V lost 6 bases and J lost 6, with 10 bases in between. From germline, CDR1 is SGHTA and CDR2 FQGNSA. The length of the CDR3 is 12 residues. The CDR3 DNA follows: TGTGCCAGCAGTCATTACTCGGATACGCAGTATTTT. Residues: CASSHYSDTQYF.

Many counts were recorded for this clone. The genes are TRBV6-1 and TRBJ2-1, with TRBD2 matching 7 bases. Losses at the gene ends were 4 bases for V and 0 bases for J; bases not matched to a gene: 6. This CDR3 comprises 16 residues. Germline V gene lookup returns CDR1 MNHNS and CDR2 SASEGT. As DNA, the CDR3 is TGTGCCAGCAGTGGGTCGGCGGGAGACTCCTACAATGAGCAGTTCTTC. Residues: CASSGSAGDSYNEQFF.

This clone came up many times. This chain links TRBV14 with TRBJ2-1; 7 bases agree with TRBD1. From germline, CDR1 is SGHDN and CDR2 FVKESK. The CDR3 sequence is 16 residues long. Losses at the gene ends were 4 bases for V and 0 bases for J; bases not matched to a gene: 6. CDR3 protein: CASSLLGGSSYNEQFF. Here the CDR3 DNA reads TGTGCCAGCAGCCTGCTAGGGGGCAGCTCCTACAATGAGCAGTTCTTC.

This clone has more than one count but fewer than ten. The chain combines TRBV5-4 with TRBJ2-5, with TRBD2 as a possible D gene (5 bases). V was pared by 4 bases and J by 1 base, with 8 bases between. In germline, CDR1 is SGHNT, CDR2 YYREEE (reference sequence). The length of the CDR3 is 13 residues. CDR3 DNA: TGTGCCAGCAGCCCCACTAGCCAAGAGACCCAGTACTTC. It codes for CASSPTSQETQYF.

This clone was counted only a few times. J is TRBJ1-5 and V is TRBV7-2; tentatively, D is TRBD1 (6 bases). Germline CDR1 SGHTA, CDR2 FQGNSA. The V end lost 5 bases, the J end lost 5 bases, and 16 bases lay between the germline ends. The CDR3 has 15 residues. For the CDR3, the DNA is TGTGCCAGCAGCCAGCGAGGGGGTGGGGATCAGCCCCAGCATTTT. It codes for CASSQRGGGDQPQHF.

This clone was observed many times. V and J are TRBV6-5 and TRBJ2-5; the D gene could be TRBD1 or TRBD2 (5 bases each). The CDR3 contains 14 residues. CDR1 is MNHEY, CDR2 SVGAGI, per germline. V was cut by 5 bases and J by 5 bases, with 15 bases left in between. The CDR3 loop reads CASSIKKGTETQYF. The CDR3 DNA sequence: TGTGCCAGCAGTATCAAAAAGGGGACGGAGACCCAGTACTTC.

The V gene is TRBV7-3, the J gene TRBJ2-2; 8 bases map to TRBD1. Germline CDR1 SGHTA, CDR2 FQGTGA. There are 16 residues in the CDR3. V shed 5 bases, J shed 3 bases, and the junction held 8 bases outside the gene matches. CDR3 bases: TGTGCCAGCAGCAAAGCCCGGACAGGGCACACCGGGGAGCTGTTTTTT. Residues: CASSKARTGHTGELFF.

The V gene is TRBV28, the J gene TRBJ2-5; 11 bases agree with TRBD1. Germline CDR1 MDHEN, CDR2 SYDVKM. The J segment lost 4 bases and the V segment lost 6 bases, leaving 7 bases of the junction unmatched. The CDR3 has 15 amino acids. The CDR3 reads CASSTPGQGVETQYF. CDR3 DNA: TGTGCCAGCAGCACGCCGGGACAGGGGGTAGAGACCCAGTACTTC.

This chain connects TRBV7-2 to TRBJ2-7, with D possibly TRBD1 on 5 matching bases. CDR3 length: 12 residues. The germline gives CDR1 SGHTA, CDR2 FQGNSA. V was pared by 6 bases and J by 7 bases, with 13 bases between. CDR3 amino acids: CASSYGQGEQYV. In DNA, the CDR3 is TGTGCCAGCAGTTACGGCCAGGGTGAGCAGTACGTC.

This clone has only a few counts. This chain uses TRBV11-2 with TRBJ2-7; 7 bases fit TRBD2. The CDR3 contains 15 residues. The germline CDR1 and CDR2 sequences are SGHAT and FQNNGV. V dropped 5 bases and J dropped 1; count of bases not matched to a gene: 8. The CDR3 nucleotides are TGTGCCAGCAGCCCCAATAGCGGGTCGTCCTACGAGCAGTACTTC. Residues: CASSPNSGSSYEQYF.

This clone turned up a few times. The chain has TRBV6-5 and TRBJ2-7; 8 bases align to TRBD1. This CDR3 is 14 amino acids long. CDR1 and CDR2 (germline): MNHEY, SVGAGI. The J segment lost 2 bases and the V segment lost 4 bases, leaving 4 bases of the junction unmatched. The CDR3 nucleotides read TGTGCCAGCAGTTTCAGGGGGCCCCCCTACGAGCAGTACTTC. It encodes CASSFRGPPYEQYF.

The sample holds many counts of this clone. This chain joins TRBV7-8 and TRBJ2-5; D may be TRBD1 or TRBD2 (6 bases each). This CDR3 region has 15 residues. The germline CDR1 and CDR2 sequences are SGHVS and FQNEAQ. V was cut by 5 bases and J by 5 bases, with 18 bases left in between. The CDR3 nucleotides read TGTGCCAGCAGCCTCCCGGTGGGGGGCCGGGAGACCCAGTACTTC. Its protein product is CASSLPVGGRETQYF. The variable domain in full, completed from reference TRBV7-8 and TRBJ2-5, reads GAGVSQSPRYKVAKRGQDVALRCDPISGHVSLFWYQQALGQGPEFLTYFQNEAQLDKSGLPSDRFFAERPEGSVSTLKIQRTQQEDSAVYLCASSLPVGGRETQYFGPGTRLLVL.

This chain joins TRBV25-1 and TRBJ2-5; TRBD1 matches 7 bases. J gave up 1 base and V 2 bases, and 7 bases lay outside the gene matches. There are 16 residues in the CDR3. Looked up from germline, CDR1 is MGHDK and CDR2 is SYGVNS. The CDR3 DNA reads as TGTGCCAGCAGTGAAATGCGGACAGGACCCCAAGAGACCCAGTACTTC. This gives the protein CASSEMRTGPQETQYF.

The chain is built from TRBV6-5 and TRBJ2-3; 9 bases agree with TRBD1. The V and J ends lost 6 bases and 1 base, in that order; junction bases with no gene match: 2. Looked up from germline, CDR1 is MNHEY and CDR2 is SVGAGI. The CDR3 contains 14 residues. The CDR3 here is CASSRDRGTDTQYF. CDR3 in DNA: TGTGCCAGCAGCCGGGACAGGGGCACAGATACGCAGTATTTT.

This clone came up a few times. This CDR3 is CASSLQGAQNTEAFF. The CDR3 DNA sequence: TGTGCCAGCAGTCTACAGGGTGCACAGAACACTGAAGCTTTCTTT. The chain uses TRBV27 and TRBJ1-1; D is perhaps TRBD1 (6 bases). The ends were cut back, 5 bases at V and 1 base at J, with 14 bases in the middle. The germline gives CDR1 MNHEY, CDR2 SMNVEV (reference sequence). The CDR3 runs 15 residues.

Many counts were recorded for this clone. The chain joins TRBV11-2 to TRBJ1-2, with TRBD1 as a possible D gene (5 bases). CDR3 length: 14 residues. CDR1 SGHAT and CDR2 FQNNGV come from the germline V gene. V was pared by 5 bases and J by 6 bases, with 16 bases between. CDR3 DNA: TGTGCCAGCAGCCCCACCTGGGACGGAAATGGCTACACCTTC. Translating it yields CASSPTWDGNGYTF.

This clone was seen more than once but under ten times. The CDR3 coding sequence is TGTGCCAGCAGAGCGGGTGGGACTGAAGCTTTCTTT. Protein sequence: CASRAGGTEAFF. The rearrangement joins TRBV9 to TRBJ1-1; D gene ambiguous. In germline, CDR1 is SGDLS, CDR2 YYNGEE. This CDR3 contains 12 residues. The V gene lost 5 bases and the J gene lost 5 bases, with 10 bases spanning the gap.

The CDR3 DNA reads as TGTGCCAGCAGTGTTACAGGGGGGCACACAGATACGCAGTATTTT. This translates into CASSVTGGHTDTQYF. The chain uses TRBV2 and TRBJ2-3; the match to TRBD1 covers 8 bases. Unmatched junction bases numbered 5, after V lost 4 bases and J lost 2 bases. This CDR3 is built from 15 residues. Germline V gives CDR1 SNHLY, CDR2 FYNNEI. The complete variable domain, with remaining parts taken from reference TRBV2 and TRBJ2-3, reads EPEVTQTPSHQVTQMGQEVILRCVPISNHLYFYWYRQILGQKVEFLVSFYNNEISEKSEIFDDQFSVERPDGSNFTLKIRSTKLEDSAMYFCASSVTGGHTDTQYFGPGTRLTVL.

This clone was seen only a few times. The chain uses TRBV18 and TRBJ2-7; 8 bases align to TRBD1. Germline trimming cut 8 bases from V and 3 bases from J; bases unmatched to any gene: 9. The CDR3 is 14 residues long. Germline CDR1 KGHSH, CDR2 LQKENI. The CDR3 loop reads CASAGRDRLYEQYF. For the CDR3, the DNA is TGTGCCAGCGCCGGAAGGGACAGGCTCTACGAGCAGTACTTC.

The chain joins TRBV7-7 to TRBJ2-1, with D uncertain. Germline V gene lookup returns CDR1 SSHAT and CDR2 FNYEAQ (reference sequence). The CDR3 contains 13 residues. Trimming took off 5 bases at V and 10 bases at J, with 15 bases between the two ends. For the CDR3, the DNA is TGTGCCAGCAGCCCCCGGGCCCTTGGGGAGCAGTTCTTC. This encodes CASSPRALGEQFF.